These 22 T cell receptor beta chains were all obtained from the same sample, sequenced in a study of shared T cell receptors in the human thymus. TCRdb keeps only in-frame clones here, not all; method: immunoSEQ multiplex PCR. The data contain about 730,000 clones, 80% to 90% of them singletons. The same sample was also studied in work on human thymus T cells.

The source material was thymocytes. Source of these receptors: a girl less than two years old with a congenital heart defect.

This clone was seen just once. CDR3 sequence reads: CASSPGPAADTEAFF. CDR3 nucleotide sequence: TGTGCCAGCTCACCAGGACCCGCAGCGGACACTGAAGCTTTCTTT. This rearrangement joins TRBV18 to TRBJ1-1; D gene unclear. This CDR3 comprises 15 residues. The germline V and J ends were trimmed by 2 bases and 3 bases, with 13 bases remaining between them. Per germline, CDR1 KGHSH and CDR2 LQKENI.

The rearrangement links TRBV18 to TRBJ1-5, with D maybe TRBD1 (6 bases). Trimming stripped 2 bases from V and 1 base from J, with 18 bases between. This CDR3 has 18 residues. Germline CDR1 KGHSH, CDR2 LQKENI. Here the CDR3 DNA reads TGTGCCAGCTCACCAATTATGGTTCCGACAGGAAGCAATCAGCCCCAGCATTTT. Protein product: CASSPIMVPTGSNQPQHF.

The rearrangement uses TRBV7-2 and TRBJ1-1; weak D call: TRBD1 (6 bases). Trimming cost V 1 base and J 10 bases, with 10 bases left between them. The germline gives CDR1 SGHTA, CDR2 FQGNSA. The CDR3 contains 12 residues. The CDR3: CASSLDRETAFF. CDR3 bases: TGTGCCAGCAGCTTAGACAGGGAAACAGCTTTCTTT.

This clone was detected only once. J is TRBJ1-2 and V is TRBV7-2; the D gene is possibly TRBD1 (6 bases). The germline V gene encodes CDR1 SGHTA and CDR2 FQGNSA. The length of the CDR3 is 17 residues. Trimming took off 4 bases at V and 3 bases at J, with 21 bases between the two ends. In DNA form, the CDR3 reads TGTGCCAGCAGCTCCCGGGACACCCCCGAAGGAGACTATGGCTACACCTTC. Residues: CASSSRDTPEGDYGYTF.

The chain joins TRBV7-6 to TRBJ2-6; D gene uncertain. CDR1 is SGHVS and CDR2 is FNYEAQ in the germline V gene. There are 16 residues in the CDR3. The V and J ends lost 3 bases and 1 base respectively, with 10 bases between them. CDR3 bases: TGTGCCAGCAGCTTGAGCTGGTCGTCTGGGGCCAACGTCCTGACTTTC. The encoded protein is CASSLSWSSGANVLTF. Combining the CDR3 with reference TRBV7-6 and TRBJ2-6 gives the whole variable domain GAGVSQSPRYKVTKRGQDVALRCDPISGHVSLYWYRQALGQGPEFLTYFNYEAQQDKSGLPNDRFSAERPEGSISTLTIQRTEQRDSAMYRCASSLSWSSGANVLTFGAGSRLTVL.

A few counts support this clone. This rearrangement joins TRBV4-2 to TRBJ1-1, with D tentatively TRBD1 (6 bases). CDR1 and CDR2 from the germline V gene are LGHNA and YNFKEQ. Trimming pared 4 bases from V and 2 bases from J, leaving 23 bases between. The CDR3 sequence is 18 residues long. CDR3 amino acids: CASSPSSGDLIPNTEAFF. CDR3 bases: TGTGCCAGCAGCCCCTCGTCAGGGGACCTCATTCCTAACACTGAAGCTTTCTTT.

This sequence joins TRBV19 and TRBJ2-2; TRBD2 might be the D (5 bases). CDR1 and CDR2 from the germline V gene are LNHDA and SQIVND (reference sequence). There are 17 residues in the CDR3. V dropped 6 bases and J dropped 4 bases, with 21 bases sitting between them. The CDR3 spells CASSDYGDVWGTGELFF. In nucleotides, the CDR3 is TGTGCCAGTAGCGACTACGGGGATGTCTGGGGCACCGGGGAGCTGTTTTTT.

This clone came up a few times. The chain couples TRBV6-5 to TRBJ2-7, with a weak D call TRBD1 (5 bases). V lost 2 bases and J lost 2, with 13 bases in between. The CDR3 loop spans 15 amino acids. The V gene's germline CDR1 is MNHEY and CDR2 SVGAGI. CDR3 sequence reads: CASSYNTEGAYEQYF. CDR3 DNA: TGTGCCAGCAGTTACAACACCGAAGGGGCCTACGAGCAGTACTTC.

The rearrangement uses TRBV30 and TRBJ2-1; the D gene is possibly TRBD1 (6 bases). V lost 0 bases and J 3 bases, leaving 12 bases between the germline ends. Germline CDR1 reads GTSNPN; CDR2 reads SVGIG (reference sequence). The CDR3 is 15 amino acids. This CDR3 is CAWSVTRGNYNEQFF. The DNA for the CDR3 is TGTGCCTGGAGTGTAACTAGGGGGAACTACAATGAGCAGTTCTTC.

V is TRBV4-3 and J is TRBJ2-2; TRBD1 matches 9 bases. V dropped 0 bases and J dropped 3; count of bases not matched to a gene: 8. Germline-derived CDR1 and CDR2 are LGHNA and YSLEER. There are 18 residues in the CDR3. Here the CDR3 DNA reads TGCGCCAGCAGCCAAGATGGGGGACAGGGACGGGACACCGGGGAGCTGTTTTTT. Amino acid sequence: CASSQDGGQGRDTGELFF.

This chain connects TRBV19 to TRBJ1-4; 8 bases match TRBD1. Per germline, CDR1 LNHDA and CDR2 SQIVND (reference sequence). The CDR3 loop spans 14 amino acids. With V trimmed by 4 bases and J by 8 bases, 6 bases remained unmatched. This chain's CDR3 is CASSNRGGKEKLFF. In DNA, the CDR3 is TGTGCCAGTAGTAACAGGGGGGGGAAGGAAAAACTGTTTTTT.

The rearrangement joins TRBV6-1 to TRBJ1-5; a weak D match, TRBD1 (6 bases). The CDR3 sequence is 15 residues long. CDR1 and CDR2 from the germline V gene are MNHNS and SASEGT. The ends were cut back, 7 bases at V and 2 bases at J, with 15 bases in the middle. In DNA, the CDR3 is TGTGCCAGCAATTCGTCGTACAGGGGCAATCAGCCCCAGCATTTT. Translated: CASNSSYRGNQPQHF.

This sequence joins TRBV5-8 and TRBJ1-1; 7 nucleotides agree with TRBD1. Germline CDR1 reads SGHTS; CDR2 reads YDEGEE. J was trimmed by 2 bases and V by 3 bases; bases with no gene match: 4. The CDR3 totals 14 residues. Here the CDR3 reads CASSSTGENTEAFF. In DNA, the CDR3 is TGTGCCAGCAGCTCTACAGGGGAAAACACTGAAGCTTTCTTT.

The chain employs TRBV7-4 and TRBJ1-6; 8 bases are a match to TRBD1. CDR1 SGHVT and CDR2 SQSDAQ come from the germline V gene. V gave up 5 bases and J gave up 10 bases; unmatched junction bases: 10. The length of the CDR3 is 15 residues. The CDR3 region is CASSHPDRGSSPLHF. CDR3 nucleotides: TGTGCCAGCAGCCACCCCGACAGGGGCTCATCACCCCTCCACTTT.

This chain links TRBV7-9 with TRBJ2-6; D might be TRBD1 (6 bases). There are 17 residues in the CDR3. The V end was cut by 3 bases, the J end by 1 base, with 13 bases between. CDR1 is SEHNR and CDR2 is FQNEAQ in the germline V gene (reference sequence). CDR3 in amino acids: CASSLQDRQSGANVLTF. CDR3 nucleotide sequence: TGTGCCAGCAGCTTGCAGGACAGACAATCTGGGGCCAACGTCCTGACTTTC.

The V gene is TRBV11-2, the J gene TRBJ2-3; tentative D call: TRBD1 (6 bases). The CDR3 extends over 16 amino acids. Germline loops: CDR1 SGHAT, CDR2 FQNNGV. Trimming stripped 0 bases from V and 6 bases from J, with 16 bases between. CDR3 amino acids: CASSLEGTPAMDTQYF. The CDR3 DNA reads TGTGCCAGCAGCTTAGAAGGGACACCGGCCATGGATACGCAGTATTTT. Full variable domain (rest looked up from reference TRBV11-2 and TRBJ2-3): EAGVAQSPRYKIIEKRQSVAFWCNPISGHATLYWYQQILGQGPKLLIQFQNNGVVDDSQLPKDRFSAERLKGVDSTLKIQPAKLEDSAVYLCASSLEGTPAMDTQYFGPGTRLTVL.

As regards this clone: Other DNA sequences within the sample encode an identical CDR3. The rearrangement links TRBV4-2 to TRBJ1-6, with unresolved D. The CDR3 totals 17 residues. With 0 bases removed from V and 3 bases from J, the gap between germline ends came to 12 bases. In germline, CDR1 is LGHNA, CDR2 YNFKEQ. The CDR3 DNA reads as TGTGCCAGCAGCCAAGAGGTCCAGGCTTTCTATAATTCACCCCTCCACTTT. It yields the protein CASSQEVQAFYNSPLHF.

V and J are TRBV4-3 and TRBJ1-2; D not resolved. Germline CDR1 is LGHNA and CDR2 is YSLEER. The CDR3 has 15 residues. The V end was cut by 0 bases, the J end by 6 bases, with 14 bases between. CDR3 loop: CASSQDSLREHGYTF. The CDR3, as DNA: TGCGCCAGCAGCCAAGATTCCCTACGCGAACATGGCTACACCTTC.

This chain connects TRBV19 to TRBJ1-6; D might be TRBD1 (5 bases). V was trimmed by 7 bases and J by 5 bases, leaving 9 bases between them. This CDR3 contains 13 residues. The V gene's germline CDR1 is LNHDA and CDR2 SQIVND (reference sequence). CDR3 sequence: CASNPGNNSPLHF. Here the CDR3 DNA reads TGTGCCAGTAACCCAGGGAATAATTCACCCCTCCACTTT. Filled out from reference TRBV19 and TRBJ1-6, the complete variable domain reads DGGITQSPKYLFRKEGQNVTLSCEQNLNHDAMYWYRQDPGQGLRLIYYSQIVNDFQKGDIAEGYSVSREKKESFPLTVTSAQKNPTAFYLCASNPGNNSPLHFGNGTRLTVT.

The chain carries TRBV4-1 and TRBJ2-1, with 14 bases identical to TRBD2. After removal of 4 bases from V and 1 base from J, the junction contained 12 bases not matched to a gene. From germline, CDR1 is MGHRA and CDR2 YSYEKL. This CDR3 is 20 amino acids long. The DNA of the CDR3 is TGCGCCAGCAGCCGACGTACCGGGACTAGCGGGGGACCTTCCTACAATGAGCAGTTCTTC. It encodes CASSRRTGTSGGPSYNEQFF.

The chain couples TRBV5-6 to TRBJ1-2, with D perhaps TRBD1 (5 bases). The length of the CDR3 is 15 residues. Germline-derived CDR1 and CDR2 are SGHDT and YYEEEE. Deletions cut 4 bases from V and 4 bases from J, with 17 bases between. This CDR3 is CASSPEGQASYGYTF. The CDR3 DNA is TGTGCCAGCAGCCCGGAGGGGCAGGCGTCCTATGGCTACACCTTC.

The chain links TRBV6-1 to TRBJ1-6, with D perhaps TRBD1 (5 bases). Germline CDR1 reads MNHNS; CDR2 reads SASEGT. CDR3 size: 12 residues. V was trimmed by 5 bases and J by 10 bases, leaving 9 bases between them. The CDR3 sequence is CASSSGKSPLHF. The CDR3 DNA sequence: TGTGCCAGCAGTTCAGGGAAATCACCCCTCCACTTT.